Listed here is a single TCR beta chain. Its antigen is not identified. Data came from immunoSEQ multiplex PCR; TCRdb stores just in-frame clones and leaves some out. The sample yields 120,000 or so clones, 84% seen once. Trimming cost V 3 bases and J 5 bases, with 22 bases left between them. The CDR3 has 17 residues. The germline CDR1 and CDR2 sequences are MNHEY and SVGEGT. This entry belongs to a study of T cell responses to AZD1222 COVID-19 vaccine. Findings and caveats of the study: With dominance at 160-218 and 743-854, vaccine-associated CD4 TCRs spanned spike. Possibly, clonal diversity was underestimated; donors were largely white British and included more females. Every sample of the repertoires postdated the peak T cell response.

The specimen was peripheral blood, collected 28 days after the second AZD1222 dose. This clonotype originated in an adult who received the AZD1222 COVID-19 vaccine. The chain couples TRBV6-2 or TRBV6-3 to TRBJ1-2, with D perhaps TRBD1 (5 bases). The CDR3 sequence is CASSYEGTAGNLYGYTF. As DNA, the CDR3 is TGTGCCAGCAGTTATGAGGGGACTGCGGGAAACCTTTATGGCTACACCTTC.